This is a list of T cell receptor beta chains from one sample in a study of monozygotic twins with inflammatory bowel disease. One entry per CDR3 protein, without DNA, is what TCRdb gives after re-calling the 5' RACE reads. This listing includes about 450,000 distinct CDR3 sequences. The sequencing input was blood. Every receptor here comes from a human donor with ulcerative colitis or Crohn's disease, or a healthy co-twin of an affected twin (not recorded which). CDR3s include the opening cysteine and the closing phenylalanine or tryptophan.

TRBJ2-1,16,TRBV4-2,CASSQKSSHDTNGQFF
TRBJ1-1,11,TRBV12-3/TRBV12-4,CASSLSIEAFF
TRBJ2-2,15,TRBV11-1,CASSQGGYNTGELFF
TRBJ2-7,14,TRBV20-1,CSARSGTRVYEQYF
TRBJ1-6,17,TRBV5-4,CASSLGVGQGAASPLHF
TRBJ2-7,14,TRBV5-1,CASSQQGTSYEQYF
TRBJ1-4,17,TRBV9,CASSVGTGTATNEKLFF
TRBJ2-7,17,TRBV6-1,CASSQGLAGNHGSEQYF
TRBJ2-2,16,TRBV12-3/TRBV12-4,CASSTTDSFNTGELFF
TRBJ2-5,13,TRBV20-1,CSASRALQETQYF
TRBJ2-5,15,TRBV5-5,CASSFGTGGQETQYF
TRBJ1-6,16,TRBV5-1,CASSKSMTGVDSPLHF
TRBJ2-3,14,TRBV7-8,CASSFLGLGDTQYF
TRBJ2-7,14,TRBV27,CASSSQAGVYEQYF
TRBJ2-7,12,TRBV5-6,CASSFYGYEQYF
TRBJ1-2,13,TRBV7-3,CASSFWSGAGYTF
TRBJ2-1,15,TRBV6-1,CASNARGAIYNEQFF
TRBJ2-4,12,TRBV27,CASSLGGGIQYF
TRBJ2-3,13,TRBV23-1,CASSPRKTDTQYF
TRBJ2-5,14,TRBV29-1,CSAWTGDRQETQYF
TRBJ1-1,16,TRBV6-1,CASSPRFGPLNTEAFF
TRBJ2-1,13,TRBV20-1,CSARTTGGNEQFF
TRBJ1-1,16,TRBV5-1,CASSFNPRGRDTEAFF
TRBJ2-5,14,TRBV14,CASSQVVQGETQYF
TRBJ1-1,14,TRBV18,CASSPTDSGTEAFF
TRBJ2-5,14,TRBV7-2,CASSPAGVRETQYF
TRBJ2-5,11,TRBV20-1,CSVRGQETQYF
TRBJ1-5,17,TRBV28,CASSLGVGMNSNQPQHF
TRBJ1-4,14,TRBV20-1,CSARDEGINEKLFF
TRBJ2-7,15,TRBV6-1,CASSPRLSGVYEQYF
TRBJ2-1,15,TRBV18,CASSPQAGSGGEQFF
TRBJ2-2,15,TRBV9,CASSPRTDNTGELFF
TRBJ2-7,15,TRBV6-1,CASSPRAGPPTEQYF
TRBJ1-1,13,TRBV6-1,CASLRREGAEAFF
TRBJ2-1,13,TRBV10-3,CAAGGTSLNEQFF
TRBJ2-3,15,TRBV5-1,CASSLWGSGPDTQYF
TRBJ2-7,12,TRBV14,CASSQVGRAKYF
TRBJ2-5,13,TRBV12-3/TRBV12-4,CASSFILGETQYF
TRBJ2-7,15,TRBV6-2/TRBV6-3,CASRSEQLTTYEQYF
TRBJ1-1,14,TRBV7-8,CASSRDERDTEAFF
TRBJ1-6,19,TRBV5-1,CASSLEGTGQSSYNSPLHF
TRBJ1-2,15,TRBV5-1,CASSLVGDPNYGYTF
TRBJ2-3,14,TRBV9,CASSVSGFADTQYF
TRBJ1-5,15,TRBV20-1,CSARQGEYGNQPQHF
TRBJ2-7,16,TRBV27,CASSLSPGTGPYEQYF
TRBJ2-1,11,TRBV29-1,CSQTGTNEQFF
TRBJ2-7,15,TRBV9,CASSVALGKQYEQYF
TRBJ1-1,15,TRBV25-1,CASSATSGQATEAFF
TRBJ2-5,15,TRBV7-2,CASSFVAGSGETQYF
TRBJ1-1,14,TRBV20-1,CSARWGTGNPEAFF
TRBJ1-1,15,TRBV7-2,CASSFQGQGNTEAFF
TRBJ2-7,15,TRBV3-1,CASAAGGTSPYEQYF
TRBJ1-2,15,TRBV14,CASSQVRGWDHGYTF
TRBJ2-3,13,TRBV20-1,CSARGLAPDTQYF
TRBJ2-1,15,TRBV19,CASIRTGGSYNEQFF